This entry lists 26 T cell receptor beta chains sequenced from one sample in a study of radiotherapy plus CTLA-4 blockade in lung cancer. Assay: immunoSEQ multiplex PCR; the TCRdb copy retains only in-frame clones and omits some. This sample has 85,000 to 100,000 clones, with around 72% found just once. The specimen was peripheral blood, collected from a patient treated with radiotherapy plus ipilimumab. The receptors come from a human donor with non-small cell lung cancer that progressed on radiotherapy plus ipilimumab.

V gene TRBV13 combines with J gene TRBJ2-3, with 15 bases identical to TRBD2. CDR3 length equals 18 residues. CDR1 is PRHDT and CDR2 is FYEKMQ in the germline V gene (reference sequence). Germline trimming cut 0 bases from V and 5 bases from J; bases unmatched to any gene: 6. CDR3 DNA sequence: TGTGCCAGCAGCTTAGGAGGACTAGCGGGAGGGCCGGGAGATACGCAGTATTTT. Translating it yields CASSLGGLAGGPGDTQYF.

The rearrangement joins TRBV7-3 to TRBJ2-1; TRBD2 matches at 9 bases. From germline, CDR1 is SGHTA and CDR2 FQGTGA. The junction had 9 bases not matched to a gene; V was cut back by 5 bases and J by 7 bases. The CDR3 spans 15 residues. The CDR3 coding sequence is TGTGCCAGCAGCCGGGAGGGACTAGCAAATAATGAGCAGTTCTTC. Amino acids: CASSREGLANNEQFF.

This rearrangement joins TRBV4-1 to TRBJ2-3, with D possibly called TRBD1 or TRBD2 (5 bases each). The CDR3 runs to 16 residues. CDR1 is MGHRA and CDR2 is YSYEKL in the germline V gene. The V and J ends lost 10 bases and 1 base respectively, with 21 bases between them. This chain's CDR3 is CATSISGTRGTDTQYF. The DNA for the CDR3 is TGCGCCACCAGTATTTCGGGGACCCGCGGCACAGATACGCAGTATTTT.

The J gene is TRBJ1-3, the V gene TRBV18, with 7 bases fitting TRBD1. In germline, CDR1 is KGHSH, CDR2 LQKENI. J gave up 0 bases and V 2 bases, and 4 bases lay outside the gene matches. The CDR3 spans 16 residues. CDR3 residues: CASSPSRTGSGNTIYF. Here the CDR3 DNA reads TGTGCCAGCTCACCAAGCCGGACAGGCTCTGGAAACACCATATATTTT.

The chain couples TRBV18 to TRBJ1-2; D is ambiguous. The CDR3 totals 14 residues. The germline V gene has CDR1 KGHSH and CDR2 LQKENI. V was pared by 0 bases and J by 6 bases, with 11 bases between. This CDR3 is CASSPPEAGNGYTF. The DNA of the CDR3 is TGTGCCAGCTCACCACCGGAAGCGGGAAATGGCTACACCTTC. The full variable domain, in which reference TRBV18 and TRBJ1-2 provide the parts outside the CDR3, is NAGVMQNPRHLVRRRGQEARLRCSPMKGHSHVYWYRQLPEEGLKFMVYLQKENIIDESGMPKERFSAEFPKEGPSILRIQQVVRGDSAAYFCASSPPEAGNGYTFGSGTRLTVV.

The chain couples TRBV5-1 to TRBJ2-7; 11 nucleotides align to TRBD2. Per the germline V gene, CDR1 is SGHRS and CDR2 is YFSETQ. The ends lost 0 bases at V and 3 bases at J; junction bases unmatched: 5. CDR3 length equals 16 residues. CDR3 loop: CASSLGTSGYIYEQYF. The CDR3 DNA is TGCGCCAGCAGCTTGGGGACTAGCGGGTATATCTACGAGCAGTACTTC. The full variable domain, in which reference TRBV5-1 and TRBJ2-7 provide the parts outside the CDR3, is KAGVTQTPRYLIKTRGQQVTLSCSPISGHRSVSWYQQTPGQGLQFLFEYFSETQRNKGNFPGRFSGRQFSNSRSEMNVSTLELGDSALYLCASSLGTSGYIYEQYFGPGTRLTVT.

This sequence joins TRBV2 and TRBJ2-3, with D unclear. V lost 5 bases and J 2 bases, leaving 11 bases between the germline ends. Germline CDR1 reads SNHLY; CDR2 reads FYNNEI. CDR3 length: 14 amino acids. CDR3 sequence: CASSWDQVTDTQYF. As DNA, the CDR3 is TGTGCCAGCAGTTGGGATCAAGTCACAGATACGCAGTATTTT. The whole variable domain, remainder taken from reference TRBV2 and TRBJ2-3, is EPEVTQTPSHQVTQMGQEVILRCVPISNHLYFYWYRQILGQKVEFLVSFYNNEISEKSEIFDDQFSVERPDGSNFTLKIRSTKLEDSAMYFCASSWDQVTDTQYFGPGTRLTVL.

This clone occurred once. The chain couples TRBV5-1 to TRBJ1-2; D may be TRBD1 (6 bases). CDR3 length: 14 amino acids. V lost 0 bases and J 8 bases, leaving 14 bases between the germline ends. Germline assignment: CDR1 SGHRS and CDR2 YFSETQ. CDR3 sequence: CASSLEGTGTGYTF. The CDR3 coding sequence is TGCGCCAGCAGCTTGGAGGGAACAGGGACAGGCTACACCTTC.

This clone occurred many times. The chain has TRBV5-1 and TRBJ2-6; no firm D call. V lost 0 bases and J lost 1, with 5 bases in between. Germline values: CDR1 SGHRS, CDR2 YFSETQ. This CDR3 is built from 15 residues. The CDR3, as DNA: TGCGCCAGCAGCTTGGCAGATTCTGGGGCCAACGTCCTGACTTTC. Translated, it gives CASSLADSGANVLTF.

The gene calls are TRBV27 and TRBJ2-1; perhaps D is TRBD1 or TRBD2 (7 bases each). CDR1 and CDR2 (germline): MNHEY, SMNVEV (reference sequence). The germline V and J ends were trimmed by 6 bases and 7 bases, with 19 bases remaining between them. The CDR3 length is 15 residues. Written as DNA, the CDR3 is TGTGCCAGCAGCCAGGGGGGGGTAGGATGGAATGAGCAGTTCTTC. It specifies CASSQGGVGWNEQFF.

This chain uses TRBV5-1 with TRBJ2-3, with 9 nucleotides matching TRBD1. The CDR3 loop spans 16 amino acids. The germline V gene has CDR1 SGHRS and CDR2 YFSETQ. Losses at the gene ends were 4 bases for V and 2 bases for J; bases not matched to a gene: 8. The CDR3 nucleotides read TGCGCCAGCAGCGTAGGACAGGGGAGCCTCACAGATACGCAGTATTTT. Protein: CASSVGQGSLTDTQYF.

The DNA of the CDR3 is TGTGCCACCAGCAGAGACCTCCTAGCCAGGCCCTCCTACAATGAGCAGTTCTTC. Its protein product is CATSRDLLARPSYNEQFF. V gene TRBV15 combines with J gene TRBJ2-1; the D gene is possibly TRBD2 (5 bases). The germline gives CDR1 LNHNV, CDR2 YYDKDF (reference sequence). This CDR3 contains 18 residues. Trimming took off 0 bases at V and 0 bases at J, with 15 bases between the two ends.

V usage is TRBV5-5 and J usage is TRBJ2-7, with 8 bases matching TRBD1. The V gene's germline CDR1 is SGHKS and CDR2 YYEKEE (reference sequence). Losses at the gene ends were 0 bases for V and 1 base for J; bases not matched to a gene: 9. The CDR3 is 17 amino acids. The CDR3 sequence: CASSLGTGSYLSYEQYF. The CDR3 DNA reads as TGTGCCAGCAGCTTGGGGACAGGGTCTTACCTTTCCTACGAGCAGTACTTC.

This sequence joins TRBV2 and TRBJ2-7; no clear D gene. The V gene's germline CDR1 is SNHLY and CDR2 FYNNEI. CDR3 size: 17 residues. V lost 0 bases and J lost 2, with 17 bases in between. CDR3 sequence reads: CASSEASANTRAYEQYF. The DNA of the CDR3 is TGTGCCAGCAGTGAAGCTTCGGCGAACACCCGGGCCTACGAGCAGTACTTC.

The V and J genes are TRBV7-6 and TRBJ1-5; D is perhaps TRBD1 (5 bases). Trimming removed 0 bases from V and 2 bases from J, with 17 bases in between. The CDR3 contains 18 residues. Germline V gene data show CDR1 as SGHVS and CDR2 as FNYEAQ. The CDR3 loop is CASSLAPPAQGGNQPQHF. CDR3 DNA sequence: TGTGCCAGCAGCTTAGCCCCACCAGCCCAGGGAGGCAATCAGCCCCAGCATTTT.

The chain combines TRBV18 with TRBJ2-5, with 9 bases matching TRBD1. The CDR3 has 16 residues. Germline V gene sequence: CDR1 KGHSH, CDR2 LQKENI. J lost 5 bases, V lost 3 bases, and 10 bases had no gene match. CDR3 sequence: CASSPKGTGFIETQYF. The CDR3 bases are TGTGCCAGCTCACCGAAAGGGACAGGGTTTATCGAGACCCAGTACTTC. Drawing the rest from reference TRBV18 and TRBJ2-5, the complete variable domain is NAGVMQNPRHLVRRRGQEARLRCSPMKGHSHVYWYRQLPEEGLKFMVYLQKENIIDESGMPKERFSAEFPKEGPSILRIQQVVRGDSAAYFCASSPKGTGFIETQYFGPGTRLLVL.

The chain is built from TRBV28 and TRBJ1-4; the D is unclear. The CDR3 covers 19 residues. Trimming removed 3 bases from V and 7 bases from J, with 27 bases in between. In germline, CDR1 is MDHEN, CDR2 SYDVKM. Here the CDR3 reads CASSFGGRSVPSRGEKLFF. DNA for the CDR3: TGTGCCAGCAGTTTTGGAGGCAGGAGCGTACCATCCCGGGGTGAAAAACTGTTTTTT.

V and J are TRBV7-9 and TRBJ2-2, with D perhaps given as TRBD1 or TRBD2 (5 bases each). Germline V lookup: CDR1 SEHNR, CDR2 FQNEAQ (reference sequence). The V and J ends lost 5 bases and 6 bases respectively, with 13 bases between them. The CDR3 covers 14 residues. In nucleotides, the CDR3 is TGTGCCAGCAGCCTGATTCGGGGCGCCGGGGAGCTGTTTTTT. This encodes CASSLIRGAGELFF.

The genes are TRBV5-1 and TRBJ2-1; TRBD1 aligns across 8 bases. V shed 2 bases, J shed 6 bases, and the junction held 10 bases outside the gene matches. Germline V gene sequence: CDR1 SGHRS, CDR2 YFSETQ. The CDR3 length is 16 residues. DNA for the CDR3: TGCGCCAGCAGCTTCTTTTTCGGACAGGGATTCAATGAGCAGTTCTTC. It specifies CASSFFFGQGFNEQFF.

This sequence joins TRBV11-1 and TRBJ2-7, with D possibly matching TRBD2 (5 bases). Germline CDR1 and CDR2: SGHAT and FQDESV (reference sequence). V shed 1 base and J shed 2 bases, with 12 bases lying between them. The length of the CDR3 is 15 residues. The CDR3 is CASSLGRGRTYEQYF. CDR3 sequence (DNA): TGTGCCAGCAGCTTAGGGCGCGGGCGGACCTACGAGCAGTACTTC.

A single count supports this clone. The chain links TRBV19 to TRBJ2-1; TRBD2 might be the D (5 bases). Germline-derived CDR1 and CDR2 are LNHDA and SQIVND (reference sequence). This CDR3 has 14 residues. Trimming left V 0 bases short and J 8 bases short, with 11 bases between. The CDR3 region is CASSIDLAGHEQFF. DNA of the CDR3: TGTGCCAGTAGTATAGATTTGGCGGGCCATGAGCAGTTCTTC.

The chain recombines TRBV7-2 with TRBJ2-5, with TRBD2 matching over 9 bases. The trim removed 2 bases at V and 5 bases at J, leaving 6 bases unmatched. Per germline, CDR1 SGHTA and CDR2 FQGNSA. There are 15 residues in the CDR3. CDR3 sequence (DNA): TGTGCCAGCAGCTTAAGGCGGGGGGGCCAGGAGACCCAGTACTTC. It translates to CASSLRRGGQETQYF.

CDR3 loop: CASSIDVGTDTQYF. CDR3 coding DNA: TGTGCCAGTAGTATAGATGTGGGAACAGATACGCAGTATTTT. The J gene is TRBJ2-3, the V gene TRBV19, with D uncertain. CDR1 is LNHDA and CDR2 is SQIVND in the germline V gene (reference sequence). V lost 0 bases to trimming and J lost 3 bases, with 7 bases between them. This CDR3 is built from 14 residues.

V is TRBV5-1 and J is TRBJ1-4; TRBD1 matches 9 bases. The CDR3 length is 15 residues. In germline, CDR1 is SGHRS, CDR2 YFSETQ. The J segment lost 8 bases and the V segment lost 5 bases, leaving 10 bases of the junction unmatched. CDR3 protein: CASSWGQGRSEKLFF. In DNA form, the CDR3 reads TGCGCCAGCAGTTGGGGACAGGGAAGAAGCGAAAAACTGTTTTTT.

This chain's CDR3 is CAWSGGTSGATSYNEQFF. CDR3 nucleotide sequence: TGTGCCTGGAGTGGAGGGACTAGCGGGGCGACCTCCTACAATGAGCAGTTCTTC. The genes are TRBV30 and TRBJ2-1, with 13 bases lining up with TRBD2. CDR1 is GTSNPN, CDR2 SVGIG, per germline (reference sequence). The CDR3 runs 18 residues. Unmatched junction bases numbered 6, after V lost 1 base and J lost 0 bases.

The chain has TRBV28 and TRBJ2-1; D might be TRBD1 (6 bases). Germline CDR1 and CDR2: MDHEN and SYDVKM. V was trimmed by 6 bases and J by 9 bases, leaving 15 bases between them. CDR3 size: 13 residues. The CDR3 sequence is CASRAAGVGEQFF. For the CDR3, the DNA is TGTGCCAGCAGGGCCGCAGGGGTCGGTGAGCAGTTCTTC.